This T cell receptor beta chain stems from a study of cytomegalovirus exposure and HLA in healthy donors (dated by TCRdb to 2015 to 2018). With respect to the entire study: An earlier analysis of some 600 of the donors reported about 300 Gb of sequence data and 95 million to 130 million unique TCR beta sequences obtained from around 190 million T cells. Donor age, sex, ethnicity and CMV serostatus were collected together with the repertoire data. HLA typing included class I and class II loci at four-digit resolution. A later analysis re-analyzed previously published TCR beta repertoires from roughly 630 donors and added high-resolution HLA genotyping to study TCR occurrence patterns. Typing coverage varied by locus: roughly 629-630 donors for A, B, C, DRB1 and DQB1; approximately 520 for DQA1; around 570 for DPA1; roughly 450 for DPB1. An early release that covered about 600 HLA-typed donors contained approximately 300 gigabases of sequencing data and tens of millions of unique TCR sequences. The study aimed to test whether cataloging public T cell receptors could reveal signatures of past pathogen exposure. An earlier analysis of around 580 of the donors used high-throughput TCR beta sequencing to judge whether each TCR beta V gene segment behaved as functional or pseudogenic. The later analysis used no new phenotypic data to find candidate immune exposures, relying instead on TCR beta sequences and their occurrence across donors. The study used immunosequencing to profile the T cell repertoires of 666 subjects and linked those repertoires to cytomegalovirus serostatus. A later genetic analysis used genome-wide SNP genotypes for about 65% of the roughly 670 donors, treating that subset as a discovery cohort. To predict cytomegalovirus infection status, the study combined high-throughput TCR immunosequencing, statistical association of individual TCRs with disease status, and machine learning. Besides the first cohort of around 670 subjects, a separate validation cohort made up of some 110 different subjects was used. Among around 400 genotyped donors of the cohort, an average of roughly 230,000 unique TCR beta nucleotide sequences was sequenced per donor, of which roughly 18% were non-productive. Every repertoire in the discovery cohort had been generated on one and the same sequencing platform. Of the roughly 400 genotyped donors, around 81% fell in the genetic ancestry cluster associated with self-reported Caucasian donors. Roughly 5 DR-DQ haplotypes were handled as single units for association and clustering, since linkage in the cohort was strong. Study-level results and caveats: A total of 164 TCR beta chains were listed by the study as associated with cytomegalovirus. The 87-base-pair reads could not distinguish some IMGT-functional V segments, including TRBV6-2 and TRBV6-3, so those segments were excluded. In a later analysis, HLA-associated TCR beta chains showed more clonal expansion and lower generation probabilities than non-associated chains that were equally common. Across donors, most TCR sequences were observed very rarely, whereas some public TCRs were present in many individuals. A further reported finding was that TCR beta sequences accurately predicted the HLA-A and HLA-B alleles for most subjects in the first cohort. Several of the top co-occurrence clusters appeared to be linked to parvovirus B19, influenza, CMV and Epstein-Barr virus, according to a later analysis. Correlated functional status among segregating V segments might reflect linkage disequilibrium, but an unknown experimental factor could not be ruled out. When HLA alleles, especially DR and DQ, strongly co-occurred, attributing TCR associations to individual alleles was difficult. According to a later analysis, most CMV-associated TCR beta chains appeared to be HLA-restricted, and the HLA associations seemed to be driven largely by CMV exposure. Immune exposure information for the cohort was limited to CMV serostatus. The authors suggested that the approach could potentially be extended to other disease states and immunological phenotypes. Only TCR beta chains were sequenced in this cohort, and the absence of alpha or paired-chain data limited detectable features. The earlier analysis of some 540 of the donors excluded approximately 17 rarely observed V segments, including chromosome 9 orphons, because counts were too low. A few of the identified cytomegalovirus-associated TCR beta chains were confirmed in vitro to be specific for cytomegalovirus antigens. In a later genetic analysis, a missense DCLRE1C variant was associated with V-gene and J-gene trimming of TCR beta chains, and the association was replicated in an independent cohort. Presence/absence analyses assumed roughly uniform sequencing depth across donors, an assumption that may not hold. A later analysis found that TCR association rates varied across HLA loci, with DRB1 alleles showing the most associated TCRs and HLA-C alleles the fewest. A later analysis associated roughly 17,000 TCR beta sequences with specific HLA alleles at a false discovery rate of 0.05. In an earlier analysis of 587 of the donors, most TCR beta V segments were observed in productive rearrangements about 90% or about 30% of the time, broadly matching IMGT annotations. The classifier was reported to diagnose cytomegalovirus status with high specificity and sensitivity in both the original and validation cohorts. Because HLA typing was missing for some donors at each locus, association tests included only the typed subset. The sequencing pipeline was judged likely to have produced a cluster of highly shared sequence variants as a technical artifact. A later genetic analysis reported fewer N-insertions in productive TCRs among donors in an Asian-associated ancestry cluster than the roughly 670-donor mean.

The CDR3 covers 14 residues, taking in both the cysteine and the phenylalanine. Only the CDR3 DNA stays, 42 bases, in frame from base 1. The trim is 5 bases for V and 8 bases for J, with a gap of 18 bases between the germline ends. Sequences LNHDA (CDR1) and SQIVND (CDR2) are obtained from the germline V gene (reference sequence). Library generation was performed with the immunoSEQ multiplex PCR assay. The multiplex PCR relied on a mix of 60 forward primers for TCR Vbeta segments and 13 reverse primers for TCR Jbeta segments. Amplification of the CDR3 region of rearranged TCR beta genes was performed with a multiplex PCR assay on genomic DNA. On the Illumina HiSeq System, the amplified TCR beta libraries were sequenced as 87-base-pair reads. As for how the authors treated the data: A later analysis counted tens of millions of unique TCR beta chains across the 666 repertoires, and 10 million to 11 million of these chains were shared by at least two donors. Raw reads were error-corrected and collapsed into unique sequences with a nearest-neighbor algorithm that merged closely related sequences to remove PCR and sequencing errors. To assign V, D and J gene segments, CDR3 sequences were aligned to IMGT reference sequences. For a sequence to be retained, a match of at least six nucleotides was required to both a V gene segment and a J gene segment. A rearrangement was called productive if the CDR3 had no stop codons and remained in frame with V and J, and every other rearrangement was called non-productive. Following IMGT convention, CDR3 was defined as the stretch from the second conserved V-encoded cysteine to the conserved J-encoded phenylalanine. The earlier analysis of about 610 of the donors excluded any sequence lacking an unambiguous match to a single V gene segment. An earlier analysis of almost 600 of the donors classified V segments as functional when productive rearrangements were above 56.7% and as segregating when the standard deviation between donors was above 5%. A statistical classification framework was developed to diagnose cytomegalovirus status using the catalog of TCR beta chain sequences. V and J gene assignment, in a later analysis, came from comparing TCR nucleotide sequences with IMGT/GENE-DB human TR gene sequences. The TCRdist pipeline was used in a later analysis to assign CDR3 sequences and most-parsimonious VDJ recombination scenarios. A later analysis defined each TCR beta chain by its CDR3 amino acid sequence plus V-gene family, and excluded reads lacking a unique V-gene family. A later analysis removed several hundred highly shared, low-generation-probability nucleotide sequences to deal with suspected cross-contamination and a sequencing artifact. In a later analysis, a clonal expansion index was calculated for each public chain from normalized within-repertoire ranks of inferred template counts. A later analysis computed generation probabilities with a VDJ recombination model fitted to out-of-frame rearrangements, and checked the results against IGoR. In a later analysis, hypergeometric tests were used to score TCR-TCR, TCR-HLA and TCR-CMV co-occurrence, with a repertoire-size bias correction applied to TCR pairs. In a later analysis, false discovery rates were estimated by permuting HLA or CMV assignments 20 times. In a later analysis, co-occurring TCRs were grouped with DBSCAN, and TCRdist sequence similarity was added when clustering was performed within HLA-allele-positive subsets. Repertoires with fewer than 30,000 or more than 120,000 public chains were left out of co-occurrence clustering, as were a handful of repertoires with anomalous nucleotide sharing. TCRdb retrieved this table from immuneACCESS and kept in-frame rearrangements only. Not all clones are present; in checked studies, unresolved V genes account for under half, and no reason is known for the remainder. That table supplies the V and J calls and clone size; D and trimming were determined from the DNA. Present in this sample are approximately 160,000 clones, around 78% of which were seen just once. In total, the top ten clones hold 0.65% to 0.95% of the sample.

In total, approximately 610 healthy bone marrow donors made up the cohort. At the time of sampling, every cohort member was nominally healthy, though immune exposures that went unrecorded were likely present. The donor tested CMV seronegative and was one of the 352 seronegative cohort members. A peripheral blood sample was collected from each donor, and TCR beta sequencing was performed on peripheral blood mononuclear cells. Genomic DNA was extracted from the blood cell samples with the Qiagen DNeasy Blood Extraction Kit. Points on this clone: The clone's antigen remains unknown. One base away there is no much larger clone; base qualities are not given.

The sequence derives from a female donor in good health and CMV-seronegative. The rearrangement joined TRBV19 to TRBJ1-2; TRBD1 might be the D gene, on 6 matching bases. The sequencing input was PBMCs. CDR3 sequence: CASSHAGTRGGYTF. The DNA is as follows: TGTGCCAGTAGTCACGCCGGGACTAGGGGGGGCTACACCTTC.